This passage covers 4 T cell receptor beta chains from one sample sequenced in a study of shared clonotypes between healthy human individuals. Clones were sequenced by immunoSEQ multiplex PCR, and TCRdb holds only the in-frame ones, with some missing. The repertoire holds about 490,000 clones, 70% to 85% seen once, with approximately 12% in the top ten. The sequencing sample was made of PBMCs. The source is a woman between 35 and 50 years old in good health. Some clones in this sample may be carry-over from other donors' samples.

This rearrangement joins TRBV9 to TRBJ1-1; D remains unclear. Trimming removed 1 base at V and 6 bases at J, with 10 bases between. Germline V CDR1 and CDR2: SGDLS, YYNGEE. The CDR3 is made up of 13 amino acids. This CDR3 is CASSVRGLSEAFF. For the CDR3, the DNA is TGTGCCAGCAGCGTACGCGGGTTATCTGAAGCTTTCTTT. The entire variable domain, with the rest obtained from reference TRBV9 and TRBJ1-1, is as follows: DSGVTQTPKHLITATGQRVTLRCSPRSGDLSVYWYQQSLDQGLQFLIQYYNGEERAKGNILERFSAQQFPDLHSELNLSSLELGDSALYFCASSVRGLSEAFFGQGTRLTVV.

The V call is TRBV19, the J call TRBJ1-1, with TRBD1 identical over 8 bases. The trim removed 9 bases at V and 7 bases at J, leaving 10 bases unmatched. Germline lookup yields CDR1 LNHDA and CDR2 SQIVND (reference sequence). This CDR3 spans 13 amino acids. In nucleotides, the CDR3 is TGTGCCAGCGCCCACAGGGGGGCGGTTGAAGCTTTCTTT. This gives the protein CASAHRGAVEAFF.

The chain joins TRBV5-1 to TRBJ1-6, with TRBD1 identical over 9 bases. V trimming: 2 bases; J trimming: 3 bases; junction bases outside the gene matches: 3. Germline assignment: CDR1 SGHRS and CDR2 YFSETQ. The CDR3 is 16 residues long. The CDR3 loop is CASSFTGGIYNSPLHF. The CDR3 DNA reads TGCGCCAGCAGCTTTACAGGGGGCATCTATAATTCACCCCTCCACTTT.

The V and J genes are TRBV2 and TRBJ2-3; 14 nucleotides agree with TRBD2. This CDR3 is 18 amino acids long. Germline CDR1 reads SNHLY; CDR2 reads FYNNEI. V lost 2 bases and J lost 0; bases outside the gene matches: 4. CDR3 sequence: CASSEPGTSGGSTDTQYF. The CDR3 DNA is TGTGCCAGCAGTGAACCCGGGACTAGCGGGGGTAGCACAGATACGCAGTATTTT.